This TCR beta chain derives from a study of graft-versus-host responses after intestinal transplantation. Overall study context: The whole recipient group had anti-thymocyte globulin induction followed by tacrolimus and steroids for around 3 years. Study observations and caveats: Early post-transplant HvG declines tracked with peak circulating GvH clone levels. The marrow of recipients harbored GvH clones, and ileum or blood showed some of them first. Graft-donor T cell macrochimerism coincided with high graft-versus-host to host-versus-graft clonal ratios in allografts.

A remark on this clone: Antigen: not known.

Profiled with immunoSEQ multiplex PCR; TCRdb holds only in-frame clones, not every one. The sample lists tens of thousands of clones; 90% to 95% were seen once. The source material was unstimulated CD8+ T cells sorted from spleen or lymph node cells, sampled before transplant. The sequence came from a human donor who was the organ donor for an intestinal transplant.

CDR3 sequence: CASSQTGTGYSPLHF. As DNA, the CDR3 is TGCGCCAGCAGCCAAACGGGCACGGGTTATTCACCCCTCCACTTT. J is TRBJ1-6 and V is TRBV4-1; D is unclear. Germline loops: CDR1 MGHRA, CDR2 YSYEKL. Trimming removed 2 bases from V and 8 bases from J, with 13 bases in between. CDR3 size: 15 residues.